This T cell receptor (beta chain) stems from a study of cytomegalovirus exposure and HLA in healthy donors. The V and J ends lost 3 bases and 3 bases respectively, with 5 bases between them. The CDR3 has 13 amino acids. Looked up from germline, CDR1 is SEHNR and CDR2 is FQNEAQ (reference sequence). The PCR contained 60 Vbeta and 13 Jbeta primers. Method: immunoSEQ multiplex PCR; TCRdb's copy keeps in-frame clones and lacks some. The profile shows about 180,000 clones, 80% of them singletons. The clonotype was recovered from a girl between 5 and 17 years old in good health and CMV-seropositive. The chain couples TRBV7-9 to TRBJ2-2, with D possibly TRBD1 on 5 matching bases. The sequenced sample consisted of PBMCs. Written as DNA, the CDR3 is TGTGCCAGCAGCTTCAGGGACACCGGGGAGCTGTTTTTT. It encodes CASSFRDTGELFF.